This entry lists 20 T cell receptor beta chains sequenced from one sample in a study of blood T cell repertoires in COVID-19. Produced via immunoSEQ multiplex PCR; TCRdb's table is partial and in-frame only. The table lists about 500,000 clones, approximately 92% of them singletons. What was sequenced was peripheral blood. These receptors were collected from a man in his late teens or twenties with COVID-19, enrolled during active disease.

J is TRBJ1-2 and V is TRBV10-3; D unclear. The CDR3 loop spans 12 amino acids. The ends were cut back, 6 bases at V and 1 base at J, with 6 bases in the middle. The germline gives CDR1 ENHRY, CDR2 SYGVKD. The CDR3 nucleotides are TGTGCCATCAGCCTGAGTAACTATGGCTACACCTTC. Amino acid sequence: CAISLSNYGYTF.

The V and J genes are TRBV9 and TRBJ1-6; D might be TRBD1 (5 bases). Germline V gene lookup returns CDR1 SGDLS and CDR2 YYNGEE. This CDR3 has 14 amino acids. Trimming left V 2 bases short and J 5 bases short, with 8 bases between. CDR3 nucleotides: TGTGCCAGCAGCGTGGGGGGTAATAATTCACCCCTCCACTTT. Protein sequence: CASSVGGNNSPLHF.

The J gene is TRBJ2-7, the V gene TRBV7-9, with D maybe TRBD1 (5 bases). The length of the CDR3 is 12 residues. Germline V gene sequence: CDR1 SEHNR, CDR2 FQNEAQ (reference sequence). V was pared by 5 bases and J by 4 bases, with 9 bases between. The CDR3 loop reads CASSQGWYEQYF. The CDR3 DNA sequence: TGTGCCAGCAGCCAGGGTTGGTACGAGCAGTACTTC.

The DNA of the CDR3 is TGTGCCAGCAGCTACTTGGACAGGGTCAGCAATCAGCCCCAGCATTTT. It yields the protein CASSYLDRVSNQPQHF. The chain links TRBV5-8 to TRBJ1-5, with 8 bases lining up with TRBD1. Germline V gene data show CDR1 as SGHTS and CDR2 as YDEGEE. This CDR3 is built from 16 residues. With 3 bases clipped from V and 1 base from J, the junction kept 6 bases outside the gene matches.

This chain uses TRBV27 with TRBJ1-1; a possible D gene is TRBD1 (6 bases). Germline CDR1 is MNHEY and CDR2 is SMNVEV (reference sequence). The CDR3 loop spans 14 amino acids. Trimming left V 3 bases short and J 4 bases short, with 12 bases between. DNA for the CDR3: TGTGCCAGCAGTTTGTTTGGCAGGGGCACTGAAGCTTTCTTT. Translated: CASSLFGRGTEAFF.

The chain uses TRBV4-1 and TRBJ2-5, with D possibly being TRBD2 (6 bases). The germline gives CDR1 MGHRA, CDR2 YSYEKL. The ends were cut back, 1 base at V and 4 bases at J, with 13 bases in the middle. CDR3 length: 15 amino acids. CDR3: CASSQASPGGETQYF. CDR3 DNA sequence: TGCGCCAGCAGCCAAGCATCCCCCGGGGGAGAGACCCAGTACTTC.

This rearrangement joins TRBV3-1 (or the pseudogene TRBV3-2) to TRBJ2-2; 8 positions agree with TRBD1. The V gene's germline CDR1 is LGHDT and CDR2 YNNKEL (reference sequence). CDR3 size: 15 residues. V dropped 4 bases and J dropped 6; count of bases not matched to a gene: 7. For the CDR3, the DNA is TGTGCCAGCAGCCCTATGGCGGACAGGGCCGGGGAGCTGTTTTTT. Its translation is CASSPMADRAGELFF.

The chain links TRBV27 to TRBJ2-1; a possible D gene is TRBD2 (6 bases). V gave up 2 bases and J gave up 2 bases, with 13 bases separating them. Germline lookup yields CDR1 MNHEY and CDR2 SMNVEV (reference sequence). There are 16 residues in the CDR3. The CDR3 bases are TGTGCCAGCAGTTTACCCTCCCGCGGGACCTACAATGAGCAGTTCTTC. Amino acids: CASSLPSRGTYNEQFF.

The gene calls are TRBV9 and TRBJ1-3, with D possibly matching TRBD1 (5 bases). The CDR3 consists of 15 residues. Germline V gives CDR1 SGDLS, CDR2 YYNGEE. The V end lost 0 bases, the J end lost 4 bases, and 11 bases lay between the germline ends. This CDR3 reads CASSVEGDFGNTIYF. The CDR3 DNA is TGTGCCAGCAGCGTAGAAGGGGACTTCGGAAACACCATATATTTT.

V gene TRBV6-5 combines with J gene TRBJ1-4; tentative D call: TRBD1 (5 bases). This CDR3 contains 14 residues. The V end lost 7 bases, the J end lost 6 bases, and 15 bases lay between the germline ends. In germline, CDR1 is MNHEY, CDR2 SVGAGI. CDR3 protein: CASKIGAPDEKLFF. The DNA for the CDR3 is TGTGCCAGCAAGATTGGGGCCCCTGATGAAAAACTGTTTTTT.

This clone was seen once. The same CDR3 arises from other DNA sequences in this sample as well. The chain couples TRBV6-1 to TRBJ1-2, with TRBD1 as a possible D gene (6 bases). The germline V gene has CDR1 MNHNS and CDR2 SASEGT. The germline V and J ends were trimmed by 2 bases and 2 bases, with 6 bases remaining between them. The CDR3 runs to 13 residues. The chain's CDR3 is CASSETGNYGYTF. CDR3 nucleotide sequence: TGTGCCAGCAGTGAAACAGGGAACTATGGCTACACCTTC.

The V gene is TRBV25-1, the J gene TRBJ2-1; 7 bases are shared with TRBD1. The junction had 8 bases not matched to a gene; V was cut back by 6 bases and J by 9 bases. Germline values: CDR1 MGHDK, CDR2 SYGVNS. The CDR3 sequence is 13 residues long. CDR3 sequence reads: CASSFVQGTEQFF. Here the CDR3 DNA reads TGTGCCAGCAGCTTCGTACAGGGGACTGAGCAGTTCTTC. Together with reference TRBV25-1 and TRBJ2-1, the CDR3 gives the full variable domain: EADIYQTPRYLVIGTGKKITLECSQTMGHDKMYWYQQDPGMELHLIHYSYGVNSTEKGDLSSESTVSRIRTEHFPLTLESARPSHTSQYLCASSFVQGTEQFFGPGTRLTVL.

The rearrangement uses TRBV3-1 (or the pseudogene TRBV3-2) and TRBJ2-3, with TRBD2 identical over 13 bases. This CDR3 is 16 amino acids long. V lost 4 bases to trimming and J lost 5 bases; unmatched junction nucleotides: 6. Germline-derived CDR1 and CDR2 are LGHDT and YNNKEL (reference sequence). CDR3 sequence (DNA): TGTGCCAGCAGCCCCCGGACTAGCGGGGGCAGAGATACGCAGTATTTT. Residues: CASSPRTSGGRDTQYF.

CDR3 amino acids: CASSSVLTGDEKLFF. In DNA form, the CDR3 reads TGTGCCAGCAGTTCAGTACTGACAGGGGATGAAAAACTGTTTTTT. The chain employs TRBV6-5 and TRBJ1-4; 8 bases agree with TRBD1. The CDR3 loop spans 15 amino acids. V was clipped by 4 bases and J by 6 bases; unmatched bases: 7. Germline loops: CDR1 MNHEY, CDR2 SVGAGI.

The CDR3 region has the DNA TGTGCCAGCAGTTTATATTACTACCAGCCCCAGCATTTT. It codes for CASSLYYYQPQHF. This chain joins TRBV27 and TRBJ1-5; D remains ambiguous. CDR3 length: 13 residues. V was cut by 1 base and J by 7 bases, with 8 bases left in between. Per the germline V gene, CDR1 is MNHEY and CDR2 is SMNVEV (reference sequence).

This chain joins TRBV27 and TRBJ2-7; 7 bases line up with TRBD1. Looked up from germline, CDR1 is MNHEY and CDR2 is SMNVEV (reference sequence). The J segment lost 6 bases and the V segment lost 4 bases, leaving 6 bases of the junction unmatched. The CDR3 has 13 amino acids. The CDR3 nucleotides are TGTGCCAGCAGTTCCCTTGGACAGGCCGAGCAGTACTTC. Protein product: CASSSLGQAEQYF.

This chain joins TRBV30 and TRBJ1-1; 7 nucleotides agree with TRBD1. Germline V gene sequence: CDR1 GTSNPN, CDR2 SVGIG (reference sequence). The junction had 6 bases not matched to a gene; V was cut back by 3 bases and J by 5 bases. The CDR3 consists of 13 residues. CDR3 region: CAWSIQGPTEAFF. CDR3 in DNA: TGTGCCTGGAGCATACAGGGGCCGACTGAAGCTTTCTTT.

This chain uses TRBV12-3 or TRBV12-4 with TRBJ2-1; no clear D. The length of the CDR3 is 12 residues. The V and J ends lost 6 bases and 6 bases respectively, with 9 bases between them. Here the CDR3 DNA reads TGTGCCAGCAGCCTCTGGCTCAATGAGCAGTTCTTC. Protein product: CASSLWLNEQFF.

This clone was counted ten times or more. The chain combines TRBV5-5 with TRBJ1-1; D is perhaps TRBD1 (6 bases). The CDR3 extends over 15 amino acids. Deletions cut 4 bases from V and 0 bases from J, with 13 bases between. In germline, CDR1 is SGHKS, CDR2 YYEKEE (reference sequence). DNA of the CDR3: TGTGCCAGCAGCCTGGACAGTTTCCTGAACACTGAAGCTTTCTTT. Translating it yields CASSLDSFLNTEAFF.

The CDR3 sequence: CASSQGLGLDYEQYF. CDR3 in DNA: TGTGCCAGCAGCCAAGGGCTGGGACTTGACTACGAGCAGTACTTC. The V call is TRBV4-2, the J call TRBJ2-7; weak D call: TRBD2 (6 bases). Looked up from germline, CDR1 is LGHNA and CDR2 is YNFKEQ. Trimming took 1 base from V and 3 from J, leaving 13 bases between them. This CDR3 has 15 amino acids.